This T cell receptor beta chain is from a study of T cell repertoires in cytomegalovirus infection. Study overall: It can be stated that public TCR beta signatures indicated CMV infection as well as a matching HLA type. Study-level results: HLA-C-restricted TCR beta clonotypes specific for CMV led the ex vivo response.

Germline CDR1 and CDR2: MNHNY and SVGAGI (reference sequence). There are 9 residues in the CDR3. The V and J ends lost 4 bases and 14 bases respectively, with 8 bases between them. A few counts support this clonotype. As yet, its antigen is unknown. From the reads, TCRdb called clonotypes with MiXCR, one entry per CDR3 protein. The data contain 200,000 to 250,000 distinct CDR3 sequences, 20% to 25% of them singletons. Sequencing was performed on CD8+ T cells from PBMCs. The chain recombines TRBV6-6 with TRBJ1-1; D gene ambiguous. The receptor was isolated from a human donor in good health (CMV status not recorded). Some clones in this sample may be carry-over from other donors' samples. The CDR3 nucleotides are TGTGCCAGCAGTTCCCTTGTCTTCTTT. This translates into CASSSLVFF.